Following are 13 T cell receptor beta chains from one sample sequenced in a study of cytomegalovirus exposure and HLA in healthy donors. PCR employed 60 Vbeta and 13 Jbeta primers. Produced via immunoSEQ multiplex PCR; TCRdb's table is partial and in-frame only. The data show roughly 120,000 clones, around 79% seen once. The material sequenced was PBMCs. Receptors originate from a woman between 40 and 55 years old in good health and CMV-seropositive.

The chain employs TRBV4-1 and TRBJ2-1; 10 bases align to TRBD1. In germline, CDR1 is MGHRA, CDR2 YSYEKL. The CDR3 length is 15 residues. Trimming took 0 bases from V and 9 from J; bases not matched to a gene: 5. Here the CDR3 reads CASSQDRQGAGEQFF. DNA for the CDR3: TGCGCCAGCAGCCAAGATCGACAGGGGGCAGGTGAGCAGTTCTTC.

J is TRBJ2-3 and V is TRBV5-5, with TRBD1 identical over 7 bases. The CDR3 contains 15 residues. Germline V gene data show CDR1 as SGHKS and CDR2 as YYEKEE (reference sequence). V trimming: 4 bases; J trimming: 1 base; junction bases outside the gene matches: 6. The CDR3 protein is CASSLDGTGTDTQYF. CDR3 sequence (DNA): TGTGCCAGCAGCCTGGATGGGACAGGCACAGATACGCAGTATTTT.

This chain connects TRBV5-1 to TRBJ2-3, with TRBD1 as a possible D gene (6 bases). Trimming took 5 bases from V and 1 from J, leaving 14 bases between them. Looked up from germline, CDR1 is SGHRS and CDR2 is YFSETQ. The CDR3 extends over 15 amino acids. The CDR3, as DNA: TGCGCCAGCAGTTTCGGGACACCCGGCACAGATACGCAGTATTTT. Translated, it gives CASSFGTPGTDTQYF.

The chain carries TRBV29-1 and TRBJ1-2, with TRBD1 matching 7 bases. In germline, CDR1 is SQVTM, CDR2 ANQGSEA. The CDR3 totals 14 residues. V lost 0 bases and J lost 2; bases outside the gene matches: 3. The CDR3 DNA is TGCAGCGTTGAAGAAATGACAGGGAACTATGGCTACACCTTC. Translated: CSVEEMTGNYGYTF.

The rearrangement links TRBV6-6 to TRBJ2-3, with TRBD1 matching over 8 bases. This CDR3 spans 14 amino acids. Germline CDR1 and CDR2: MNHNY and SVGAGI (reference sequence). Germline trimming cut 6 bases from V and 1 base from J; bases unmatched to any gene: 3. The CDR3: CASSGQGGTDTQYF. CDR3 bases: TGTGCCAGCAGCGGACAGGGAGGCACAGATACGCAGTATTTT.

This clone appeared once. The rearrangement uses TRBV19 and TRBJ2-5; D is perhaps TRBD2 (5 bases). This CDR3 comprises 13 residues. Trimming took off 1 base at V and 8 bases at J, with 11 bases between the two ends. Germline V gene sequence: CDR1 LNHDA, CDR2 SQIVND (reference sequence). The CDR3 bases are TGTGCCAGTAGTATAGGACGGGAAATCACCCAGTACTTC. This gives the protein CASSIGREITQYF.

This clone has a handful of counts. The chain carries TRBV30 and TRBJ1-1, with D tentatively TRBD1 (5 bases). Trimming shortened V by 8 bases and J by 1 base, and 23 bases separated the two germline ends. The CDR3 runs 16 residues. Germline values: CDR1 GTSNPN, CDR2 SVGIG (reference sequence). This chain's CDR3 is CAGYDNKGLRNTEAFF. The DNA of the CDR3 is TGTGCCGGCTATGATAATAAGGGACTGAGGAACACTGAAGCTTTCTTT.

The rearrangement links TRBV30 to TRBJ2-1; D may be TRBD1 (5 bases). V lost 0 bases to trimming and J lost 13 bases, with 13 bases between them. The CDR3 runs 12 residues. The germline V gene encodes CDR1 GTSNPN and CDR2 SVGIG (reference sequence). The CDR3 loop reads CAWSVGAGKQFF. The DNA for the CDR3 is TGTGCCTGGAGTGTAGGGGCAGGGAAACAGTTCTTC. Full variable domain (missing parts from reference TRBV30 and TRBJ2-1): SQTIHQWPATLVQPVGSPLSLECTVEGTSNPNLYWYRQAAGRGLQLLFYSVGIGQISSEVPQNLSASRPQDRQFILSSKKLLLSDSGFYLCAWSVGAGKQFFGPGTRLTVL.

The rearrangement joins TRBV7-2 to TRBJ2-3; 9 nucleotides line up with TRBD1. The ends lost 5 bases at V and 2 bases at J; junction bases unmatched: 8. This CDR3 has 16 amino acids. The germline CDR1 and CDR2 sequences are SGHTA and FQGNSA. CDR3 in amino acids: CASSAGTGSNTDTQYF. CDR3 nucleotide sequence: TGTGCCAGCAGCGCAGGGACAGGGTCCAACACAGATACGCAGTATTTT.

The V gene is TRBV11-2, the J gene TRBJ1-3; tentative D call: TRBD1 (6 bases). Trimming shortened V by 7 bases and J by 0 bases, and 16 bases separated the two germline ends. Germline V gene lookup returns CDR1 SGHAT and CDR2 FQNNGV. The CDR3 runs 16 residues. The CDR3 DNA follows: TGTGCCAGCATTCTGGGGGGGGCCGACTCTGGAAACACCATATATTTT. It specifies CASILGGADSGNTIYF.

This clone was counted a single time. CDR3 in amino acids: CASSIPGQDYGYTF. The CDR3, as DNA: TGTGCCAGTAGTATCCCGGGACAGGACTATGGCTACACCTTC. The chain joins TRBV19 to TRBJ1-2; 8 bases line up with TRBD1. This CDR3 comprises 14 residues. J lost 3 bases, V lost 3 bases, and 3 bases had no gene match. Germline V gene sequence: CDR1 LNHDA, CDR2 SQIVND (reference sequence).

V and J are TRBV6-5 and TRBJ1-1; 11 positions agree with TRBD1. The CDR3 covers 15 residues. The junction had 9 bases not matched to a gene; V was cut back by 6 bases and J by 6 bases. Germline V gives CDR1 MNHEY, CDR2 SVGAGI. The CDR3, as DNA: TGTGCCAGCAGCCGACTAGGACAGGGGGCATCTGAAGCTTTCTTT. It yields the protein CASSRLGQGASEAFF.

This rearrangement joins TRBV28 to TRBJ1-2; 11 nucleotides match TRBD1. Germline lookup yields CDR1 MDHEN and CDR2 SYDVKM. Unmatched junction bases numbered 8, after V lost 3 bases and J lost 8 bases. The CDR3 has 15 residues. The CDR3 DNA reads TGTGCCAGCAGTTTGTCTGGACAGGGGGCAAAAGGCTACACCTTC. Its protein product is CASSLSGQGAKGYTF.